The present T cell receptor beta chain was sequenced within a study of T cell changes during pregnancy in multiple sclerosis. Germline-derived CDR1 and CDR2 are SGHRS and YFSETQ. Trimming pared 0 bases from V and 0 bases from J, leaving 11 bases between. This CDR3 is built from 16 residues. Only in-frame clones appear in the TCRdb table, and some are missing; sequencing was by immunoSEQ multiplex PCR. The table records 75,000 to 100,000 clones, approximately 92% of them present only once. This clonotype was sampled from a female donor with multiple sclerosis, enrolled in a pregnancy study. The chain uses TRBV5-1 and TRBJ2-3; D unresolved. Sample: peripheral blood, taken after pregnancy. CDR3 DNA sequence: TGCGCCAGCAGCTTGGACGGGTCGTTTAGCACAGATACGCAGTATTTT. Translation gives CASSLDGSFSTDTQYF.